The source of this T cell receptor (beta chain) is a study of CD8 T cells in Susac syndrome. RNA totalling roughly 0.5 to 1 ug underwent reverse transcription with random hexamers. It was immunoSEQ multiplex PCR that amplified TCR beta CDR3 across 54 Vbeta and 13 Jbeta. A single record per CDR3 protein comes from TCRdb applying MiXCR to the immunoSEQ multiplex PCR reads. The table includes 120,000 to 150,000 distinct CDR3 sequences, around 94% detected once. Trimming shortened V by 2 bases and J by 4 bases, and 11 bases separated the two germline ends. The CDR3 loop spans 13 amino acids. Germline values: CDR1 SQVTM, CDR2 ANQGSEA. Sequencing of TCR beta was undertaken in CD8+ and CD4+ T cells derived from blood. Matching for age and sex applied to the controls, who were healthy donors. It was negative isolation that provided the CD8+ and CD4+ T cells, whereas TEMRA cells were enriched by FACS.

Sequenced material: CD8+ T cells from PBMCs. The chain has TRBV29-1 and TRBJ1-2; D gene ambiguous. This sequence was found in a human donor in good health. CDR3 DNA sequence: TGCAGCGTTGAATCGGGGAGCCTCTATGGCTACACCTTC. It yields the protein CSVESGSLYGYTF. Combining the CDR3 with reference TRBV29-1 and TRBJ1-2 gives the whole variable domain SAVISQKPSRDICQRGTSLTIQCQVDSQVTMMFWYRQQPGQSLTLIATANQGSEATYESGFVIDKFPISRPNLTFSTLTVSNMSPEDSSIYLCSVESGSLYGYTFGSGTRLTVV.